Listed below are T cell receptor beta chains from one sample, sequenced in a study of PD-L1 blockade in urothelial cancer. Measured with immunoSEQ multiplex PCR; TCRdb has only the in-frame clones, and not every one. This sample yields approximately 14,000 clones, of which 88% are seen a single time; around 15% belongs to the top ten. The source material was PBMCs, sampled around atezolizumab (anti-PD-L1) treatment. Every receptor here comes from a man in his 70s with urothelial cancer. The CDR3 runs from the conserved cysteine through the conserved F or W. D genes are given only for firm matches.

>TRBJ1-1|NA|10|TRBV2
CASSDGEAFF
>TRBJ2-1|TRBD2|14|TRBV19
CASRPTSGDNEQFF
>TRBJ1-5|NA|14|TRBV10-2
CASSDRMIDQPQHF
>TRBJ2-3|TRBD1|13|TRBV10-1
CASNRGHGDTQYF
>TRBJ1-4|NA|15|TRBV11-1
CASSFEGATNEKLFF
>TRBJ1-5|NA|15|TRBV27
CASSWAGPGNQPQHF
>TRBJ2-6|TRBD1|16|TRBV10-1
CATRGTPSSGANVLTF
>TRBJ2-1|TRBD2|17|TRBV11-2
CASSSGTSGGAIYEQFF
>TRBJ2-3|TRBD2|16|TRBV19
CASRERGGWNTDTQYF
>TRBJ2-7|NA|13|TRBV7-9
CASSRTGIHEQYF
>TRBJ2-2|TRBD1|14|TRBV6-1
CASRAGQGTGELFF
>TRBJ2-3|NA|15|TRBV4-1
CASSQVDRSTDTQYF
>TRBJ1-2|NA|16|TRBV13
CASSGADGGIESGYTF
>TRBJ2-5|NA|13|TRBV5-1
CASSSGSTETQYF
>TRBJ1-1|NA|13|TRBV10-3
CAISVGRDTEAFF
>TRBJ1-1|NA|12|TRBV6-5
CASTPSSTEAFF
>TRBJ2-3|TRBD1|15|TRBV11-2
CASRKGTGLTDTQYF
>TRBJ2-1|NA|15|TRBV5-5
CASMEGLVSANEQFF
>TRBJ1-1|NA|15|TRBV6-5
CASSSQQGKNTEAFF
>TRBJ1-1|NA|14|TRBV30
CAWTTGTLNTEAFF
>TRBJ2-7|NA|13|TRBV7-2
CASTAQRSYEQYF
>TRBJ1-2|TRBD1|15|TRBV6-5
CASSYSGTALYGYTF
>TRBJ2-7|NA|14|TRBV7-2
CASSSLVGGYEQYF
>TRBJ1-2|NA|13|TRBV2
CASSGQGNHGYTF
>TRBJ1-3|NA|18|TRBV12-5
CASGLVPPSTVLGNTIYF
>TRBJ2-7|TRBD1|15|TRBV7-7
CASSPLPGQSYEQYF
>TRBJ1-2|TRBD1|11|TRBV20-1
CSASETGSHTF
>TRBJ2-5|TRBD2|16|TRBV5-4
CASSRSLAGGEETQYF
>TRBJ2-7|TRBD2|13|TRBV30
CASPLLGGDEQYF
>TRBJ1-5|NA|14|TRBV5-6
CASSLQGSNQPQHF
>TRBJ1-1|NA|15|TRBV5-5
CASSWVTATNTEAFF
>TRBJ1-1|NA|14|TRBV2
CASRDGTPAWGAFF
>TRBJ2-5|TRBD1|15|TRBV5-6
CASSPRDRRRKTQYF
>TRBJ2-7|NA|15|TRBV7-2
CASSLFPGISYEQYF
>TRBJ1-1|NA|14|TRBV5-8
CASNIAGVNTEAFF
>TRBJ1-4|NA|16|TRBV21-1
CASSLRLAATNEKLFF